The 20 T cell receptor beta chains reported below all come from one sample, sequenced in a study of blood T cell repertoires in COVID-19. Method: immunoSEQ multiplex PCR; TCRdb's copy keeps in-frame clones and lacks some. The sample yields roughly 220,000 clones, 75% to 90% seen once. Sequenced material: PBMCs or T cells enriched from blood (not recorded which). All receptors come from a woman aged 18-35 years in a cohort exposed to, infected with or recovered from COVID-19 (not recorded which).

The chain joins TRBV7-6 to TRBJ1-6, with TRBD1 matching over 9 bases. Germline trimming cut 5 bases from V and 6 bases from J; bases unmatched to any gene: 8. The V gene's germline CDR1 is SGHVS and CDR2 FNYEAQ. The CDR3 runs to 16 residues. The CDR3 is CASSDRDRDRNSPLHF. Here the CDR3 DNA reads TGTGCCAGCAGCGACCGGGACAGGGATCGTAATTCACCCCTCCACTTT.

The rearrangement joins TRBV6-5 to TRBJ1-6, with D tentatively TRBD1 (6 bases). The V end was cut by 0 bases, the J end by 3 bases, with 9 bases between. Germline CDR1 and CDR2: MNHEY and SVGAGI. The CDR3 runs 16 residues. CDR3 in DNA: TGTGCCAGCAGTTACTCGGGCAGGGGCTATAATTCACCCCTCCACTTT. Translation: CASSYSGRGYNSPLHF.

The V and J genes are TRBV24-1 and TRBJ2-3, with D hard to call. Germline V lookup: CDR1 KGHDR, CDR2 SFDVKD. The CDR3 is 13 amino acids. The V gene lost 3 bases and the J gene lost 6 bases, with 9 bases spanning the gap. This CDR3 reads CATSDISADTQYF. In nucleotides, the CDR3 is TGTGCCACCAGTGATATCTCTGCGGATACGCAGTATTTT.

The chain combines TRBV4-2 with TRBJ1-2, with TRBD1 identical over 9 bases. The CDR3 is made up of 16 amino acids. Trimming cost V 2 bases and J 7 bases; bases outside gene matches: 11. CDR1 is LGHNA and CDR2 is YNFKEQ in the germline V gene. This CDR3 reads CASSQLPGQGQSGYTF. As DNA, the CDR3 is TGTGCCAGCAGCCAACTACCGGGACAGGGACAGTCTGGCTACACCTTC.

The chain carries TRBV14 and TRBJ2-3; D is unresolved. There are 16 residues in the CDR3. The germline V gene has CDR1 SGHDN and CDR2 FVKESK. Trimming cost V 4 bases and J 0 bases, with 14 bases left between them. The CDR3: CASSPSYEASTDTQYF. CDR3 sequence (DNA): TGTGCCAGCAGCCCATCTTATGAGGCTAGCACAGATACGCAGTATTTT.

CDR3 bases: TGTGCCAGCAGCTCGGAGGGTCACTCTGGAAACACCATATATTTT. Its translation is CASSSEGHSGNTIYF. This chain uses TRBV2 with TRBJ1-3; D not certain. Per the germline V gene, CDR1 is SNHLY and CDR2 is FYNNEI. Trimming removed 6 bases from V and 0 bases from J, with 12 bases in between. This CDR3 has 15 amino acids.

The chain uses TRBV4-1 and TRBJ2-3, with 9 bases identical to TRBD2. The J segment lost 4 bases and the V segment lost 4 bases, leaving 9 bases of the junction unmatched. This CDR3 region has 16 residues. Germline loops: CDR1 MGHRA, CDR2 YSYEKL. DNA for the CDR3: TGCGCCAGCAGCCCTCGAGGCGCGGGGGGGCCAGATACGCAGTATTTT. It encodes CASSPRGAGGPDTQYF.

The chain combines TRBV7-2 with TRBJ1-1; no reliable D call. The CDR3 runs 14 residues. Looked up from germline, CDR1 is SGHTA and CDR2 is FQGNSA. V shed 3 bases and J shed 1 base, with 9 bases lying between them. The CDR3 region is CASSLGTRNTEAFF. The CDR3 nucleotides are TGTGCCAGCAGCTTGGGCACCCGGAACACTGAAGCTTTCTTT.

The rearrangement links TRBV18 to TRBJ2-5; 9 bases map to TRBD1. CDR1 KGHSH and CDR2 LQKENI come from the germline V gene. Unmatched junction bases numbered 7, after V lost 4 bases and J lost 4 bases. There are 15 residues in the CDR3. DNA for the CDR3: TGTGCCAGCTCACTACAGGGGGCGCCGGTAGAGACCCAGTACTTC. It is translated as CASSLQGAPVETQYF.

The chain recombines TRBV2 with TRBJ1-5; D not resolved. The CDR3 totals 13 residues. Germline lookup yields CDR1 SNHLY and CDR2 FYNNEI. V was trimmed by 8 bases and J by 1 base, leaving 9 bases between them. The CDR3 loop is CASAYESNQPQHF. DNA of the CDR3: TGTGCCAGCGCGTATGAAAGCAATCAGCCCCAGCATTTT.

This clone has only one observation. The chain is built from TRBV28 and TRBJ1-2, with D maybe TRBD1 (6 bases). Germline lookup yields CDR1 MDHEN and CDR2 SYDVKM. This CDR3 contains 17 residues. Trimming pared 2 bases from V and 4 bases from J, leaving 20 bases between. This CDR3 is CASSLRPRQVIGYGYTF. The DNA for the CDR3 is TGTGCCAGCAGTTTACGCCCGAGACAGGTCATAGGCTATGGCTACACCTTC.

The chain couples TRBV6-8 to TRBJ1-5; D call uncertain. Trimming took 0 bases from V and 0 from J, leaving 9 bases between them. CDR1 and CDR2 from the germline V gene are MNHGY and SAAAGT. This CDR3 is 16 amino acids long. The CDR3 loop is CASSYSPLYSNQPQHF. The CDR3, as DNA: TGTGCCAGCAGTTACTCCCCGCTCTATAGCAATCAGCCCCAGCATTTT.

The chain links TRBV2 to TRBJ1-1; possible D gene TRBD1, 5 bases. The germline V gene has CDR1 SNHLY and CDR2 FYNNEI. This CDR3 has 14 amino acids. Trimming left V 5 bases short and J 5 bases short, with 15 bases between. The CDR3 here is CASSLGGGGTEAFF. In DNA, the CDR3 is TGTGCCAGCAGTCTGGGCGGCGGGGGAACTGAAGCTTTCTTT.

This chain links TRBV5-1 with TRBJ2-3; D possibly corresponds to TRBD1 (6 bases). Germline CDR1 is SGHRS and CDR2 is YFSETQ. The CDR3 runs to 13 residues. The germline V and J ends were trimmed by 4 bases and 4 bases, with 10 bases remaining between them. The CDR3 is CASSKDSSDTQYF. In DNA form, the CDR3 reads TGCGCCAGCAGCAAGGACAGTTCAGATACGCAGTATTTT.

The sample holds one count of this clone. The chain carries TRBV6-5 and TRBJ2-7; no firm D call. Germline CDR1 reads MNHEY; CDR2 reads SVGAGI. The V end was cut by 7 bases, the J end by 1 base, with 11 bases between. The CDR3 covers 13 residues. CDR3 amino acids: CASTFTRSYEQYF. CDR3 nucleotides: TGTGCCAGCACTTTCACTCGTTCCTACGAGCAGTACTTC.

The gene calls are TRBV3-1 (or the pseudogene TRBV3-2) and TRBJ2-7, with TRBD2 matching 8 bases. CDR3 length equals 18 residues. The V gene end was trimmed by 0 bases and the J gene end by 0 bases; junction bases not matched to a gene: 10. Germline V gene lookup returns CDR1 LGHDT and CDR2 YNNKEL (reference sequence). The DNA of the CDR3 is TGTGCCAGCAGCCAAGATCCCCGGGGCGGGAGGCCCTCCTACGAGCAGTACTTC. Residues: CASSQDPRGGRPSYEQYF.

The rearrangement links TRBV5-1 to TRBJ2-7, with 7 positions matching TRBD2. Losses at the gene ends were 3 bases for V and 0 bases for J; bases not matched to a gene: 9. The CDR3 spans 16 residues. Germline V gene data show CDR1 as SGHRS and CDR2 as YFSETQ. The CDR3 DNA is TGCGCCAGCAGCTCAGTAGCGGGTACGTTCTCCTACGAGCAGTACTTC. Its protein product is CASSSVAGTFSYEQYF.

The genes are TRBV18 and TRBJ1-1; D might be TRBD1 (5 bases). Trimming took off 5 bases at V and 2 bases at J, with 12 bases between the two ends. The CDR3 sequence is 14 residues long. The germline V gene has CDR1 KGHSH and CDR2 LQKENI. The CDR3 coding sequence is TGTGCCAGCTCAACCGACAGATTCAACACTGAAGCTTTCTTT. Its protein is CASSTDRFNTEAFF.

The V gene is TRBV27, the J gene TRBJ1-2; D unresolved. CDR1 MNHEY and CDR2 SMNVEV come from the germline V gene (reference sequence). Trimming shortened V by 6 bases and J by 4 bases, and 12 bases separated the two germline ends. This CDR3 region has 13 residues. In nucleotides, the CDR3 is TGTGCCAGCAGGCTAGGCAGAGCCTATGGCTACACCTTC. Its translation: CASRLGRAYGYTF.

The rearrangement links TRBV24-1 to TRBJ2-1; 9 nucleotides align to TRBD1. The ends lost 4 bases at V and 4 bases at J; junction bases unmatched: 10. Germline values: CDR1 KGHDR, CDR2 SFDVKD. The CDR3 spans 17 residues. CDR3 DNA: TGTGCCACCAGTGAGGAGGGCGGGACAGGGAGGTACAATGAGCAGTTCTTC. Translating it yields CATSEEGGTGRYNEQFF.